A selection of T cell receptor beta chains follows, all from one sample in a study of long-term antiretroviral therapy in people with HIV. Method: immunoSEQ multiplex PCR; TCRdb's copy keeps in-frame clones and lacks some. This sample has tens of thousands of clones, with roughly 80% found just once. Material: unsorted PBMCs, obtained 1.1 years before starting antiretroviral therapy. These receptors were collected from a woman in her thirties or forties with HIV. Both conserved end residues are part of each CDR3. The order of the fields is D gene, V gene, clone size, J gene, CDR3 protein, CDR3 DNA. D genes are given only for firm matches. The listing skips clone size in some rows; elsewhere it reads once, few, many or a size class.

.	TRBV6-1	.	TRBJ1-6	CASTTNTNSPLHF	TGTGCCAGCACCACTAACACCAATTCACCCCTCCACTTT
TRBD2	TRBV28	.	TRBJ2-7	CASSFTLAGLTYEQYF	TGTGCCAGCAGTTTCACCCTAGCGGGGCTGACCTACGAGCAGTACTTC
.	TRBV11-2	.	TRBJ2-5	CASSFGGATQYF	TGTGCCAGCAGCTTCGGAGGTGCGACCCAGTACTTC
.	TRBV5-8	.	TRBJ2-3	CASSFTDTQYF	TGTGCCAGCAGCTTTACAGATACGCAGTATTTT
.	TRBV7-2	once	TRBJ1-1	CASSLGSRGSTEAFF	TGTGCCAGCAGCTTAGGATCGCGGGGGTCCACTGAAGCTTTCTTT
.	TRBV30	.	TRBJ2-5	CAWRPGTSGETQYF	TGTGCCTGGAGGCCGGGGACAAGCGGGGAGACCCAGTACTTC
.	TRBV19	.	TRBJ2-5	CASSIDSRAQETQYF	TGTGCCAGTAGTATAGATTCCAGGGCCCAAGAGACCCAGTACTTC
.	TRBV7-2	.	TRBJ1-2	CASSPRTALGYTF	TGTGCCAGCAGCCCCCGGACGGCTTTGGGCTACACCTTC
TRBD2	TRBV2	.	TRBJ2-1	CASSELASGSFGEQFF	TGTGCCAGCAGTGAACTAGCTAGCGGGAGTTTTGGTGAGCAGTTCTTC
.	TRBV27	.	TRBJ2-7	CASSLGSDRSYEQYF	TGTGCCAGCAGTTTAGGGAGTGACAGGTCCTACGAGCAGTACTTC
.	TRBV28	.	TRBJ1-6	CASSEDLQLYSPLHF	TGTGCCAGCAGTGAGGACCTTCAACTTTATTCACCCCTCCACTTT
.	TRBV13	medium-sized	TRBJ2-3	CASSLIANPPDTQYF	TGTGCCAGCAGCTTAATAGCGAATCCCCCAGATACGCAGTATTTT
.	TRBV18	.	TRBJ1-2	CASSPGPDFYGYTF	TGTGCCAGCTCACCGGGACCCGACTTCTATGGCTACACCTTC
.	TRBV2	few	TRBJ1-3	CASSESGSSGNTIYF	TGTGCCAGCAGTGAATCAGGAAGCTCTGGAAACACCATATATTTT
.	TRBV11-3	medium-sized	TRBJ2-1	CASSLVGGEQFF	TGTGCCAGCAGCTTAGTGGGCGGTGAGCAGTTCTTC
.	TRBV7-2	.	TRBJ1-2	CASSFSPRGSTNYGYTF	TGTGCCAGCAGCTTCTCACCTCGGGGCAGCACTAACTATGGCTACACCTTC
TRBD1	TRBV28	.	TRBJ2-7	CASRTSGGQGSYEQYF	TGTGCCAGCAGGACCTCCGGAGGACAGGGGAGCTACGAGCAGTACTTC
.	TRBV5-8	.	TRBJ1-4	CASSLPGPVINEKLFF	TGTGCCAGCAGCCTCCCAGGCCCGGTCATTAATGAAAAACTGTTTTTT
.	TRBV19	.	TRBJ2-7	CASSMPGLVYEQYF	TGTGCCAGTAGTATGCCGGGACTTGTCTACGAGCAGTACTTC
TRBD1	TRBV5-6	.	TRBJ1-3	CASSRQGFGNTIYF	TGTGCCAGCAGCAGACAGGGGTTCGGAAACACCATATATTTT
.	TRBV6-5	.	TRBJ1-5	CASRLEPFGGQPQHF	TGTGCCAGCAGGTTAGAGCCTTTCGGAGGCCAGCCCCAGCATTTT
.	TRBV4-2	.	TRBJ1-1	CASSPEWGVNTEAFF	TGTGCCAGCAGCCCCGAGTGGGGAGTGAACACTGAAGCTTTCTTT
.	TRBV2	few	TRBJ2-7	CASSDSYYEQYF	TGTGCCAGCAGTGACTCCTACTACGAGCAGTACTTC
.	TRBV7-2	few	TRBJ1-5	CASSLGGYQPQHF	TGTGCCAGCAGCTTAGGCGGATATCAGCCCCAGCATTTT
.	TRBV29-1	.	TRBJ1-2	CSVDSTLGLNYGYTF	TGCAGCGTTGATTCTACGCTGGGCCTAAACTATGGCTACACCTTC
.	TRBV4-2	.	TRBJ1-3	CASSQVRQTGDTIYF	TGTGCCAGCAGCCAGGTTCGACAGACGGGGGACACCATATATTTT
TRBD2	TRBV5-6	.	TRBJ2-7	CASSPLAGLSEQYF	TGTGCCAGCAGCCCACTAGCGGGGCTAAGCGAGCAGTACTTC
.	TRBV29-1	.	TRBJ1-3	CSVFREKTGNTIYF	TGCAGCGTTTTTCGCGAAAAAACTGGAAACACCATATATTTT
TRBD1	TRBV6-6	.	TRBJ2-7	CAIEGQAGSYEQYF	TGTGCCATTGAAGGACAGGCAGGCTCCTACGAGCAGTACTTC
.	TRBV14	.	TRBJ2-6	CASSHKGSGANVLTF	TGTGCCAGCAGCCATAAGGGTTCTGGGGCCAACGTCCTGACTTTC
.	TRBV11-2	.	TRBJ2-3	CASSSQSGTGADTQYF	TGTGCCAGCAGCTCCCAATCGGGTACCGGGGCAGATACGCAGTATTTT
.	TRBV10-3	.	TRBJ1-4	CAISAGTGEEKLFF	TGTGCCATCAGCGCCGGGACCGGGGAGGAAAAACTGTTTTTT
.	TRBV19	few	TRBJ1-6	CASSIGRVNSPLHF	TGTGCCAGTAGCATCGGACGGGTTAATTCACCCCTCCACTTT
TRBD1	TRBV4-1	few	TRBJ1-2	CASSHVGQGASGYTF	TGCGCCAGCAGCCACGTGGGACAGGGGGCGTCTGGCTACACCTTC
.	TRBV18	.	TRBJ1-4	CASSPRGGSNEKLFF	TGTGCCAGCTCACCTCGGGGCGGTTCTAATGAAAAACTGTTTTTT
.	TRBV4-3	.	TRBJ1-2	CASSQDGFSGYGYTF	TGCGCCAGCAGCCAAGATGGGTTTTCGGGATATGGCTACACCTTC
TRBD1	TRBV7-9	.	TRBJ2-2	CASSQTQGDALPGELFF	TGTGCCAGCAGCCAGACCCAGGGGGACGCGTTGCCAGGGGAGCTGTTTTTT
TRBD1	TRBV11-3	.	TRBJ2-2	CASSSDRGGTGELFF	TGTGCCAGCAGCTCGGACAGGGGGGGCACCGGGGAGCTGTTTTTT
.	TRBV6-6	.	TRBJ2-3	CASTPPTTDTQYF	TGTGCCAGCACCCCACCCACCACAGATACGCAGTATTTT
.	TRBV18	.	TRBJ2-5	CASSPNNRERWETQYF	TGTGCCAGCTCACCTAATAACAGGGAGCGTTGGGAGACCCAGTACTTC
.	TRBV5-1	.	TRBJ2-7	CASSLPKGGEQYF	TGCGCCAGCAGCTTGCCAAAGGGGGGCGAGCAGTACTTC
.	TRBV7-8	.	TRBJ2-1	CASSRARWEGGEEQFF	TGTGCCAGCAGCCGAGCGAGGTGGGAGGGGGGCGAGGAGCAGTTCTTC
.	TRBV5-6	.	TRBJ2-7	CASSLGSSYEQYF	TGTGCCAGCAGCTTAGGGTCATCCTACGAGCAGTACTTC
.	TRBV7-2	.	TRBJ2-5	CASSRRLGPQETQYF	TGTGCCAGCAGCAGGCGACTAGGTCCCCAAGAGACCCAGTACTTC
.	TRBV29-1	once	TRBJ2-7	CSVRGVNYEQYF	TGCAGCGTCAGGGGGGTAAACTACGAGCAGTACTTC
.	TRBV5-8	.	TRBJ2-5	CASSLVGQETQYF	TGTGCCAGCAGCTTGGTGGGCCAAGAGACCCAGTACTTC
.	TRBV6-5	.	TRBJ2-3	CASSDTDTQYF	TGTGCCAGCAGTGACACAGATACGCAGTATTTT
.	TRBV7-9	.	TRBJ1-1	CASSRPGSGPLEAFF	TGTGCCAGCAGCCGACCAGGGTCAGGACCCCTTGAAGCTTTCTTT
.	TRBV18	.	TRBJ2-2	CASSPTRSTGELFF	TGTGCCAGCTCACCGACTCGGTCCACCGGGGAGCTGTTTTTT
.	TRBV7-2	.	TRBJ1-2	CASSGTRGGGYTF	TGTGCCAGCAGCGGGACCAGGGGTGGCGGCTACACCTTC
.	TRBV29-1	.	TRBJ1-5	CSVVESGAHQPQHF	TGCAGCGTTGTAGAGTCAGGGGCCCATCAGCCCCAGCATTTT